This T cell receptor beta chain appears in the sequencing data of a study of long-term antiretroviral therapy in people with HIV. CDR1 and CDR2 from the germline V gene are SEHNR and FQNEAQ (reference sequence). The CDR3 is 15 amino acids. V shed 7 bases and J 6 bases; nucleotides not matched to a gene: 11. Version v3.0 of the immunoSEQ assay ran at survey level. Libraries were prepared by immunoSEQ multiplex PCR; TCRdb keeps only in-frame clonotypes and omits some of them. The repertoire has roughly 40,000 clones, 75% to 90% of them found once; the top ten carry less than 4%. The J gene is TRBJ2-2, the V gene TRBV7-9, with 7 bases identical to TRBD2. This clonotype was obtained from a woman between 18 and 29 years old with HIV. The sample consisted of unsorted PBMCs, taken just before starting antiretroviral therapy. The CDR3: CASITSGGVAGELFF. For the CDR3, the DNA is TGTGCCAGCATCACGTCGGGGGGAGTGGCCGGGGAGCTGTTTTTT. The full variable domain, with the rest looked up from reference TRBV7-9 and TRBJ2-2, is DTGVSQNPRHKITKRGQNVTFRCDPISEHNRLYWYRQTLGQGPEFLTYFQNEAQLEKSRLLSDRFSAERPKGSFSTLEIQRTEQGDSAMYLCASITSGGVAGELFFGEGSRLTVL.